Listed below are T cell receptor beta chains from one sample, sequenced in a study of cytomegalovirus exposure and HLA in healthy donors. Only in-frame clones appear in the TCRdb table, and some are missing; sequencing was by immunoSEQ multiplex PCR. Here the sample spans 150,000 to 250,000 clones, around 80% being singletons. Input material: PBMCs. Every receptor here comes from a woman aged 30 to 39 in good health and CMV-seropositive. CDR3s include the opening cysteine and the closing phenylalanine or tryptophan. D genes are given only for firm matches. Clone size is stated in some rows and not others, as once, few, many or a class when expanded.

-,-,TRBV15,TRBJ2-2,CATSGTDTGELFF,TGTGCCACCAGCGGAACAGACACCGGGGAGCTGTTTTTT
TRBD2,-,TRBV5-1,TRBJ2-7,CASSLELAGDREQYF,TGCGCCAGCAGCTTGGAACTAGCGGGAGATCGCGAGCAGTACTTC
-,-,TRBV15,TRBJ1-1,CATTPTTGLNTEAFF,TGTGCCACCACCCCCACTACAGGGTTGAACACTGAAGCTTTCTTT
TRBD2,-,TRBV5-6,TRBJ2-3,CASSFLAVTDTQYF,TGTGCCAGCAGCTTCCTAGCGGTCACAGATACGCAGTATTTT
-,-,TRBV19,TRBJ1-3,CASTPTGSRNTIYF,TGTGCCAGTACCCCAACAGGTAGCCGAAACACCATATATTTT
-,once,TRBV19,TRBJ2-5,CASMSGGETQYF,TGTGCCAGTATGAGCGGCGGGGAGACCCAGTACTTC
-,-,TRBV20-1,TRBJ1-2,CTGGVNGGYTF,TGCACCGGGGGGGTTAACGGTGGCTACACCTTC
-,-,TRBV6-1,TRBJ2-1,CASSRDTGEFF,TGTGCCAGCAGCCGAGACACGGGGGAGTTCTTC
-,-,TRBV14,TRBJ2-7,CASSQVSRGDEQYF,TGTGCCAGCAGCCAAGTGTCCAGGGGGGACGAGCAGTACTTC
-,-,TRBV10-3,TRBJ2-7,CATGDSGSYEQYF,TGTGCCACAGGGGACAGCGGGTCCTACGAGCAGTACTTC
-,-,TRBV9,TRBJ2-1,CASSVGGGSSYNEQFF,TGTGCCAGCAGCGTAGGCGGGGGCAGCTCCTACAATGAGCAGTTCTTC
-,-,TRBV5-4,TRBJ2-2,CASGGNTGELFF,TGTGCCAGCGGCGGTAACACCGGGGAGCTGTTTTTT
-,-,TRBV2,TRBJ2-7,CAGETGKTQYF,TGTGCCGGGGAGACGGGGAAAACGCAGTACTTC
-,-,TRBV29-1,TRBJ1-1,CSLGLLNTEAFF,TGCAGCTTGGGACTGTTGAACACTGAAGCTTTCTTT
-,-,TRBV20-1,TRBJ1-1,CSASRTEAFF,TGCAGTGCTTCGCGCACTGAAGCTTTCTTT
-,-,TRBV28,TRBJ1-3,CASRLDRRNTIYF,TGTGCCAGCAGACTCGACAGAAGAAACACCATATATTTT
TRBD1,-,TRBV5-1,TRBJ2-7,CASSSWTGGAYEQYF,TGCGCCAGCAGCTCATGGACAGGGGGCGCGTACGAGCAGTACTTC
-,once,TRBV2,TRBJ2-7,CASKSGQTYEQYF,TGTGCCAGCAAATCGGGACAAACCTACGAGCAGTACTTC
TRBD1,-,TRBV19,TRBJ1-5,CASSRQGGTQPQHF,TGTGCCAGTAGTAGACAGGGAGGAACTCAGCCCCAGCATTTT
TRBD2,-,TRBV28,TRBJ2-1,CASSSTSGRLYNEQFF,TGTGCCAGCAGTTCCACTAGCGGGAGACTATACAATGAGCAGTTCTTC
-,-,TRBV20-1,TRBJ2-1,CSASSSDEQFF,TGCAGTGCTAGCAGTAGCGATGAGCAGTTCTTC
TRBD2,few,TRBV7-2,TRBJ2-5,CASSPWGLADQETQYF,TGTGCCAGCAGCCCCTGGGGACTAGCGGACCAAGAGACCCAGTACTTC
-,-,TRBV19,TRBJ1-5,CASSDRYNQPQHF,TGTGCCAGTAGTGACAGATATAATCAGCCCCAGCATTTT
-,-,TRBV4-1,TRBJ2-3,CASSPLGGGPTDTQYF,TGCGCCAGCAGCCCCCTGGGAGGGGGGCCCACAGATACGCAGTATTTT
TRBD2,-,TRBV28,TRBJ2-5,CASTHRIGDYQETQYF,TGTGCCAGCACCCATCGTATCGGGGACTATCAAGAGACCCAGTACTTC
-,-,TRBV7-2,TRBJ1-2,CASSLTTGWNGYTF,TGTGCCAGCAGCTTAACCACAGGGTGGAATGGCTACACCTTC
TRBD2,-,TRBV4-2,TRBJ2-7,CASSHTPTSGSSYEQYF,TGTGCCAGCAGCCATACCCCGACTAGCGGAAGCTCCTACGAGCAGTACTTC
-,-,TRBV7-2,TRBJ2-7,CASSSFPHSYEQYF,TGTGCCAGCAGCAGCTTCCCGCACTCCTACGAGCAGTACTTC
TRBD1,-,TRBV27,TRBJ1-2,CASSKTGQPTYGYTF,TGTGCCAGCAGCAAGACGGGACAGCCGACCTATGGCTACACCTTC
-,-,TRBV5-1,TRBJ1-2,CASSFTGERVGYTF,TGCGCCAGCAGCTTCACTGGGGAGAGAGTTGGCTACACCTTC
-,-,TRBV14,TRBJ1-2,CASSPLQGQANYGYTF,TGTGCCAGCAGCCCGTTACAGGGACAAGCTAACTATGGCTACACCTTC
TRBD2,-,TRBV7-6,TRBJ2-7,CASSSRLAGTGYEQYF,TGTGCCAGCAGCTCACGACTAGCGGGAACCGGATACGAGCAGTACTTC
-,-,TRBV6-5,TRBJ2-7,CASGQRYEQYF,TGTGCCAGCGGACAGAGATACGAGCAGTACTTC
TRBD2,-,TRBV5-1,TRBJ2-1,CASSLRTSGRGRLENEQFF,TGCGCCAGCAGCTTGCGGACTAGCGGGAGGGGCCGGTTGGAAAATGAGCAGTTCTTC
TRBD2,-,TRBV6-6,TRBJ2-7,CASSYRAGRAYEQYF,TGTGCCAGCAGTTACCGAGCAGGGAGGGCCTACGAGCAGTACTTC
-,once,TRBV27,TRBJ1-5,CASSLEGVEGQPQHF,TGTGCCAGCAGTTTGGAAGGGGTGGAAGGTCAGCCCCAGCATTTT
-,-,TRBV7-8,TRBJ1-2,CASSLVAASAYGYTF,TGTGCCAGCAGCTTAGTCGCGGCCAGCGCCTATGGCTACACCTTC
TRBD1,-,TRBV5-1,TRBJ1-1,CASSPAGGQGNPHEAFF,TGCGCCAGCAGCCCTGCGGGGGGACAGGGGAACCCCCATGAAGCTTTCTTT
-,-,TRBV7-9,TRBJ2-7,CASSPFRSQNEQYF,TGTGCCAGCAGCCCTTTCCGGAGTCAAAACGAGCAGTACTTC
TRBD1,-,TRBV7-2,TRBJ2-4,CASSPRAEGAIQYF,TGTGCCAGCAGCCCCCGGGCCGAGGGGGCCATTCAGTACTTC
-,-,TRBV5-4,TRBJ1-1,CASRESMDTEAFF,TGTGCCAGCAGGGAGAGTATGGACACTGAAGCTTTCTTT
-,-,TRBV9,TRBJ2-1,CASSVAVSSYNEQFF,TGTGCCAGCAGCGTAGCTGTCAGCTCCTACAATGAGCAGTTCTTC
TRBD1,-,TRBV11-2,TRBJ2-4,CASSRTGEGDIQYF,TGTGCCAGCAGCCGGACAGGGGAGGGTGACATTCAGTACTTC
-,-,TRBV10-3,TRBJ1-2,CAIGGGSVYGYTF,TGTGCCATCGGGGGGGGTTCCGTCTATGGCTACACCTTC
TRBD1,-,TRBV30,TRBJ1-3,CAWSAFQGAGNTIYF,TGTGCCTGGAGTGCCTTTCAGGGGGCAGGGAACACCATATATTTT
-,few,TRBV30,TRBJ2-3,CAWSTLGATSTDTQYF,TGTGCCTGGAGTACCCTGGGGGCGACCTCCACAGATACGCAGTATTTT